The TCR beta chain under discussion was sequenced for a study of T cell responses to AZD1222 COVID-19 vaccine. The study, taken as a whole, reports: In a largely white British group with more females than males, clonal diversity was possibly underestimated. Baseline seropositivity characterized only a handful of AZD1222 recipients.

Between the trimmed V and J ends, which lost 4 bases and 4 bases, there was a span of 8 bases. Germline CDR1 reads MNHEY; CDR2 reads SVGAGI. This CDR3 contains 14 residues. Comment on this clone: What it binds is not known.

TCRdb keeps only in-frame clones here, not all; method: immunoSEQ multiplex PCR. This table has about 110,000 clones, 89% appearing once. This clonotype was sampled from an adult in good health. The genes are TRBV6-5 and TRBJ1-6; no clear D gene. The sample here was peripheral blood, taken on day 0 of MenACWY control vaccination. In DNA form, the CDR3 reads TGTGCCAGCAGTTCTCAGATATATAATTCACCCCTCCACTTT. Protein sequence: CASSSQIYNSPLHF.